Each of the 23 T cell receptor beta chains below was sequenced from the same sample in a study of T-cell reconstitution after alpha-beta-depleted transplantation in children. For TCRbeta, the library was prepared with unique molecular identifiers. One entry per CDR3 protein, called by TCRdb with MiXCR from the PCR reads. This sample has hundreds of thousands of distinct CDR3 sequences, with 16% found just once. The source was PBMCs from the stem cell graft donor, collected from the stem cell graft. The source is a human donor who donated a stem cell graft to a child with acute myeloid leukemia.

This clonotype has ten or more counts. The chain combines TRBV7-2 with TRBJ1-2; D is undetermined. Germline V lookup: CDR1 SGHTA, CDR2 FQGNSA. V lost 1 base and J 3 bases, leaving 12 bases between the germline ends. The CDR3 length is 15 residues. CDR3 loop: CASSLGPQRDYGYTF. The DNA of the CDR3 is TGTGCCAGCAGCTTAGGTCCCCAGCGGGACTATGGCTACACCTTC.

This clonotype was recorded many times. This sequence joins TRBV6-1 and TRBJ2-7; D is perhaps TRBD1 or TRBD2 (5 bases each). Germline assignment: CDR1 MNHNS and CDR2 SASEGT. The CDR3 loop spans 16 amino acids. Between the trimmed V and J ends, which lost 3 bases and 4 bases, there was a span of 19 bases. CDR3 DNA sequence: TGTGCCAGCAGTGACTGGGGCAGCAGGGAGCCTTACGAGCAGTACTTC. Protein product: CASSDWGSREPYEQYF.

This clonotype was seen a few times. The V and J genes are TRBV20-1 and TRBJ2-1; 8 bases map to TRBD2. V shed 6 bases, J shed 4 bases, and the junction held 8 bases outside the gene matches. The CDR3 totals 14 residues. Germline V lookup: CDR1 DFQATT, CDR2 SNEGSKA (reference sequence). Written as DNA, the CDR3 is TGCAGTGCGATCCTCCGGGGGGGTTACAATGAGCAGTTCTTC. Translating gives CSAILRGGYNEQFF.

At least ten counts were recorded for this clonotype. CDR3 DNA sequence: TGTGCCAGCAGCCCTCAGTTCACTGAAGCTTTCTTT. Protein: CASSPQFTEAFF. The chain uses TRBV9 and TRBJ1-1; D gene uncertain. This CDR3 contains 12 residues. V was pared by 4 bases and J by 4 bases, with 8 bases between. Germline-derived CDR1 and CDR2 are SGDLS and YYNGEE. The full variable domain, its missing parts supplied by reference TRBV9 and TRBJ1-1, is DSGVTQTPKHLITATGQRVTLRCSPRSGDLSVYWYQQSLDQGLQFLIQYYNGEERAKGNILERFSAQQFPDLHSELNLSSLELGDSALYFCASSPQFTEAFFGQGTRLTVV.

This clonotype turned up a few times. V usage is TRBV5-1 and J usage is TRBJ1-1; 9 positions match TRBD1. V shed 4 bases and J 4 bases; nucleotides not matched to a gene: 5. The CDR3 is 14 amino acids. CDR1 and CDR2 (germline): SGHRS, YFSETQ. DNA of the CDR3: TGCGCCAGCAGCCCAGGGACAGGGCGCACTGAAGCTTTCTTT. Translated: CASSPGTGRTEAFF.

This clonotype has ten or more counts. V and J are TRBV4-2 and TRBJ2-7; weak D call: TRBD1 (6 bases). V dropped 1 base and J dropped 0 bases, with 13 bases sitting between them. This CDR3 region has 16 residues. Germline V gene sequence: CDR1 LGHNA, CDR2 YNFKEQ. For the CDR3, the DNA is TGTGCCAGCAGCCAAGTTAACAGGGAGAGCTCCTACGAGCAGTACTTC. This codes for CASSQVNRESSYEQYF.

The chain carries TRBV13 and TRBJ2-5; no clear D. The CDR3 contains 13 residues. V lost 2 bases, J lost 6 bases, and 10 bases lay in between. The germline V gene encodes CDR1 PRHDT and CDR2 FYEKMQ (reference sequence). CDR3 bases: TGTGCCAGCAGCTTAAGTGATCTAAAGACCCAGTACTTC. Residues: CASSLSDLKTQYF.

The chain carries TRBV15 and TRBJ1-1; tentatively, D is TRBD1 (5 bases). CDR1 LNHNV and CDR2 YYDKDF come from the germline V gene (reference sequence). The V and J ends lost 0 bases and 1 base respectively, with 9 bases between them. This CDR3 spans 15 amino acids. The CDR3 reads CATSREGLRNTEAFF. CDR3 coding DNA: TGTGCCACCAGCAGAGAGGGGCTAAGGAACACTGAAGCTTTCTTT. Supplemented by reference TRBV15 and TRBJ1-1, the full variable domain reads DAMVIQNPRYQVTQFGKPVTLSCSQTLNHNVMYWYQQKSSQAPKLLFHYYDKDFNNEADTPDNFQSRRPNTSFCFLDIRSPGLGDTAMYLCATSREGLRNTEAFFGQGTRLTVV.

In its sample, this clonotype was seen a few times. V is TRBV6-2 or TRBV6-3 and J is TRBJ2-7, with 11 bases aligning to TRBD1. Germline CDR1 reads MNHEY; CDR2 reads SVGEGT. Unmatched junction bases numbered 4, after V lost 6 bases and J lost 6 bases. This CDR3 contains 13 residues. This CDR3 reads CASSQDRGREQYF. The CDR3 region has the DNA TGTGCCAGCAGCCAGGACAGGGGGCGCGAGCAGTACTTC.

This clonotype was picked up a small number of times. The rearrangement joins TRBV24-1 to TRBJ2-5; 7 bases map to TRBD2. The ends lost 4 bases at V and 4 bases at J; junction bases unmatched: 8. The length of the CDR3 is 15 residues. Germline V gene sequence: CDR1 KGHDR, CDR2 SFDVKD. The CDR3 sequence is CATSESRASGETQYF. The CDR3 DNA sequence: TGTGCCACCAGTGAAAGCCGCGCTAGCGGAGAGACCCAGTACTTC.

This clonotype was found a few times. The chain couples TRBV6-5 to TRBJ1-1, with D unresolved. The CDR3 spans 15 residues. V lost 2 bases and J 4 bases, leaving 14 bases between the germline ends. CDR1 is MNHEY, CDR2 SVGAGI, per germline. Here the CDR3 reads CASSYNAGLSTEAFF. The CDR3 bases are TGTGCCAGCAGTTACAATGCAGGCCTATCCACTGAAGCTTTCTTT.

This clonotype was seen only a few times. The chain recombines TRBV24-1 with TRBJ2-1, with TRBD1 matching over 10 bases. Unmatched junction bases numbered 4, after V lost 1 base and J lost 8 bases. Germline values: CDR1 KGHDR, CDR2 SFDVKD. The CDR3 totals 15 residues. The CDR3 bases are TGTGCCACCAGTGATTTTGGGACAGGGGAGTATGAGCAGTTCTTC. Its translation is CATSDFGTGEYEQFF.

This chain uses TRBV5-1 with TRBJ2-1; D not certain. CDR1 and CDR2 from the germline V gene are SGHRS and YFSETQ. The V and J ends lost 2 bases and 6 bases respectively, with 15 bases between them. The CDR3 sequence is 15 residues long. CDR3 loop: CASSFPETASNEQFF. The CDR3 coding sequence is TGCGCCAGCAGCTTTCCCGAGACTGCGTCCAATGAGCAGTTCTTC. The full variable domain, rest sourced from reference TRBV5-1 and TRBJ2-1, is KAGVTQTPRYLIKTRGQQVTLSCSPISGHRSVSWYQQTPGQGLQFLFEYFSETQRNKGNFPGRFSGRQFSNSRSEMNVSTLELGDSALYLCASSFPETASNEQFFGPGTRLTVL.

This clonotype was counted many times. V gene TRBV6-1 combines with J gene TRBJ1-2; D may be TRBD1 (5 bases). The germline V gene has CDR1 MNHNS and CDR2 SASEGT. This CDR3 is 13 amino acids long. The V end lost 6 bases, the J end lost 4 bases, and 12 bases lay between the germline ends. The CDR3 region has the DNA TGTGCCAGCAGAGGAGACAGACGCTATGGCTACACCTTC. Its protein product is CASRGDRRYGYTF.

This clonotype was seen a handful of times. V and J are TRBV12-3 or TRBV12-4 and TRBJ2-2, with D possibly called TRBD1 or TRBD2 (5 bases each). This CDR3 is built from 16 residues. The V gene lost 2 bases and the J gene lost 0 bases, with 10 bases spanning the gap. CDR3 coding DNA: TGTGCCAGCAGTTTAACCGGGACCCCGAACACCGGGGAGCTGTTTTTT. It encodes CASSLTGTPNTGELFF.

This clonotype has at least ten counts. J is TRBJ2-7 and V is TRBV20-1; 7 nucleotides line up with TRBD1. The J segment lost 2 bases and the V segment lost 6 bases, leaving 4 bases of the junction unmatched. CDR3 length: 12 amino acids. Looked up from germline, CDR1 is DFQATT and CDR2 is SNEGSKA (reference sequence). The CDR3 spells CSARGGTYEQYV. The CDR3 nucleotides read TGCAGTGCCCGAGGGGGCACCTACGAGCAGTACGTC.

This clonotype appeared many times. This chain joins TRBV10-3 and TRBJ1-6, with D possibly TRBD1 on 5 matching bases. Germline V lookup: CDR1 ENHRY, CDR2 SYGVKD. The CDR3 spans 14 residues. Trimming took off 2 bases at V and 7 bases at J, with 9 bases between the two ends. The CDR3 nucleotides read TGTGCCATCAGTGAGCAGGGCGGCAATTCACCCCTCCACTTT. Amino acids: CAISEQGGNSPLHF.

This clonotype came up many times. The chain recombines TRBV12-3 or TRBV12-4 with TRBJ2-1, with D hard to call. The CDR3 is made up of 12 amino acids. V lost 4 bases and J lost 2, with 3 bases in between. The CDR3 region has the DNA TGTGCCAGCAGTTACCCCTACAATGAGCAGTTCTTC. This encodes CASSYPYNEQFF.

The J gene is TRBJ2-2, the V gene TRBV12-3 or TRBV12-4; 10 bases match TRBD1. With V trimmed by 10 bases and J by 6 bases, 8 bases remained unmatched. The CDR3 runs to 14 residues. CDR3: CATSGTGVSGELFF. The DNA for the CDR3 is TGTGCCACGTCCGGGACAGGGGTTTCCGGGGAGCTGTTTTTT.

The V gene is TRBV27, the J gene TRBJ2-3; D remains unclear. The CDR3 covers 15 residues. CDR1 MNHEY and CDR2 SMNVEV come from the germline V gene (reference sequence). The V end lost 4 bases, the J end lost 2 bases, and 13 bases lay between the germline ends. The CDR3 here is CASSSWVGNTDTQYF. CDR3 nucleotides: TGTGCCAGCAGTTCCTGGGTGGGGAACACAGATACGCAGTATTTT.

This clonotype has ten or more counts. The chain has TRBV7-2 and TRBJ1-1, with 9 bases aligning to TRBD1. With 5 bases clipped from V and 2 bases from J, the junction kept 6 bases outside the gene matches. The CDR3 is 15 amino acids. Germline loops: CDR1 SGHTA, CDR2 FQGNSA. CDR3 sequence: CASSPRTGVNTEAFF. CDR3 nucleotide sequence: TGTGCCAGCAGCCCGCGGACAGGGGTTAACACTGAAGCTTTCTTT.

This clonotype was detected ten times or more. V is TRBV5-1 and J is TRBJ2-5; 13 nucleotides line up with TRBD2. There are 15 residues in the CDR3. V gave up 3 bases and J gave up 3 bases; unmatched junction bases: 2. Germline V gives CDR1 SGHRS, CDR2 YFSETQ. CDR3 DNA sequence: TGCGCCAGCAGCTCCGGACTAGCGGGGGAAGAGACCCAGTACTTC. As protein: CASSSGLAGEETQYF.

There are a few counts of this clonotype. J is TRBJ1-6 and V is TRBV18; D possibly corresponds to TRBD1 (5 bases). Trimming stripped 1 base from V and 7 bases from J, with 11 bases between. CDR1 is KGHSH and CDR2 is LQKENI in the germline V gene. The CDR3 has 15 residues. The CDR3 DNA sequence: TGTGCCAGCTCACCACGAGGGGAGGGAAATTCACCCCTCCACTTT. It translates to CASSPRGEGNSPLHF.